The clone carrying this TCR beta chain occurred a few times. Its target is not known. This entry belongs to a study of T cell responses to AZD1222 COVID-19 vaccine. Study-wide points: Clonal diversity may have been underestimated, and the donors were mostly white British, with more females than males. Increased Spike-specific TCR breadth and depth were observed after two AZD1222 doses. Baseline testing showed seropositivity in only a handful of AZD1222 recipients.

Sequenced by immunoSEQ multiplex PCR; TCRdb stores in-frame clones only, minus some. The sample lists around 100,000 clones; about 93% were seen once. The CDR3 spans 14 residues. V lost 3 bases to trimming and J lost 1 base, with 10 bases between them. Per the germline V gene, CDR1 is SGDLS and CDR2 is YYNGEE. This clonotype originated in an adult in good health. The sample was peripheral blood, taken on day 0 of AZD1222 vaccination. This chain joins TRBV9 and TRBJ2-5, with D perhaps matching TRBD1 (6 bases). The CDR3 region has the DNA TGTGCCAGCAGCGCCGGACAGTCCCAAGAGACCCAGTACTTC. It yields the protein CASSAGQSQETQYF.